This T cell receptor (beta chain) derives from a study of response to subunit inactivated influenza vaccine. Trimming took off 2 bases at V and 5 bases at J, with 13 bases between the two ends. The CDR3 is 14 amino acids. Germline V gives CDR1 MNHNS, CDR2 SASEGT. Using its own MiXCR run on the RT-PCR reads, TCRdb lists one record per CDR3 protein. Of 400,000 to 650,000 distinct CDR3 sequences in the sample, 6% to 9% were seen once. V gene TRBV6-1 combines with J gene TRBJ2-7, with D unresolved. Here the sequenced sample was PBMCs from blood, taken roughly 24 months after vaccination. The sequence came from a man aged 50-75 years who received an inactivated influenza vaccine. CDR3 residues: CASSEFAGGNEQYF. The CDR3 DNA is TGTGCCAGCAGTGAATTTGCAGGTGGGAACGAGCAGTACTTC.